This T cell receptor (beta chain) was retrieved from a study of blood T cells in healthy people across ages. Primers used in a second PCR of about 6 to 12 cycles were a sample-barcoded 5' primer and a J-beta primer mix. Each CDR3 protein gets one entry after TCRdb re-called the 5' RACE reads with MiXCR. This table has hundreds of thousands of distinct CDR3 sequences, around 62% appearing once. General observations from the study: TCR beta diversity per million T cells fell roughly linearly with age. It was the long-lived donors that had more naive CD4+ cells and higher diversity than aged donors.

About this clonotype: Its target is unknown.

Germline CDR1 and CDR2: DFQATT and SNEGSKA (reference sequence). The V end was cut by 6 bases, the J end by 3 bases, with 22 bases between. The CDR3 is 16 residues long. About 10 milliliters of peripheral blood were drawn from each donor into EDTA-treated tubes. Every sample gave at least 6 micrograms of total RNA when it was extracted. The material sequenced was blood. This TCR was recovered from a man aged 25 to 40 in good health. The V and J genes are TRBV20-1 and TRBJ2-3, with D maybe TRBD1 (7 bases). The CDR3 nucleotides are TGCAGTGCCGGAGGGGGCTACAACCCGTCGACAGATACGCAGTATTTT. It codes for CSAGGGYNPSTDTQYF.